This T cell receptor (beta chain) was recorded in a study of blood T cells in healthy people across ages. Study results and caveats: Relative to aged donors, long-lived donors carried more naive CD4+ cells and displayed higher diversity. What prevented conclusive comparison of naive and antigen-experienced cells was that PBMCs were unsorted. It was held that diversity estimates obtained from one million T cells represented underestimates.

For this clonotype: Antigen unknown.

Trimming cost V 2 bases and J 5 bases, with 8 bases left between them. The CDR3 runs 12 residues. The germline CDR1 and CDR2 sequences are DFQATT and SNEGSKA (reference sequence). Each of the donors had 8 to 10 milliliters of peripheral blood drawn into EDTA-treated Vacutainer tubes. The second PCR ran about 6 to 12 cycles with a sample-barcoded 5' primer and J-beta primers. TCRdb itself ran the 5' RACE reads through MiXCR, one entry per CDR3 protein. The data contain approximately 830,000 distinct CDR3 sequences, around 62% of them singletons. The source of this sequence is a man aged 30 to 45 in good health. Sequencing was done on a sample of blood. The rearrangement joins TRBV20-1 to TRBJ2-3, with D unresolved. Here the CDR3 DNA reads TGCAGTGCTAGAAAGTCGGTAGATACGCAGTATTTT. Protein: CSARKSVDTQYF.